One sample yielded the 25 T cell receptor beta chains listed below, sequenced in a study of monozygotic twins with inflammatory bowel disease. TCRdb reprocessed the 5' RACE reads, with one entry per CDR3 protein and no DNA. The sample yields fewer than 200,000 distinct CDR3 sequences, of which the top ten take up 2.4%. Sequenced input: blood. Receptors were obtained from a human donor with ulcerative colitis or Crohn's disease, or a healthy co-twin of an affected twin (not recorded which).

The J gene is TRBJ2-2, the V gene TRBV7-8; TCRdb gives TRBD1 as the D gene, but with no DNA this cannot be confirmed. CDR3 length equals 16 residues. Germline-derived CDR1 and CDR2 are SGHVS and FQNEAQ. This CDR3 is CASSLSAGAGIGELVF.

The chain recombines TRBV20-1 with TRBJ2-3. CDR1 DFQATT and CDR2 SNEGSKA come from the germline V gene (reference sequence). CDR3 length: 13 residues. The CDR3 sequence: CSARNGGTDTQYF.

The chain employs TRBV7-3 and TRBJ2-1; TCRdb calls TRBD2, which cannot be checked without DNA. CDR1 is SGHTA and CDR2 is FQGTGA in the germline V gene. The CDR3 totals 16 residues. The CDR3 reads CASSPTTSGVYNEQFF.

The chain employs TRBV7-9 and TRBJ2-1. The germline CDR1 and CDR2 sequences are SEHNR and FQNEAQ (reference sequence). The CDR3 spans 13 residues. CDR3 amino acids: CASSLGPDNEQFF.

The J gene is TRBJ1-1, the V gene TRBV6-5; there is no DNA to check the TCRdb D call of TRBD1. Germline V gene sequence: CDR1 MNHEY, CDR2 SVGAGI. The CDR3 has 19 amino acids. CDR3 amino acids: CASSYSSWGRGRTNTEAFF.

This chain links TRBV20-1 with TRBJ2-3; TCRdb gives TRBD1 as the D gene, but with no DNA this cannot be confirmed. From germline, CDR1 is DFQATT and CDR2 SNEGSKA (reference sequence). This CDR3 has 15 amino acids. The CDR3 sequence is CSARIGTGSTDTQYF.

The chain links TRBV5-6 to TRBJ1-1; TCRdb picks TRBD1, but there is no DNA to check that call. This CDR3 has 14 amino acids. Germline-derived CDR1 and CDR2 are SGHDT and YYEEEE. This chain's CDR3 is CASSSTGGRTEAFF.

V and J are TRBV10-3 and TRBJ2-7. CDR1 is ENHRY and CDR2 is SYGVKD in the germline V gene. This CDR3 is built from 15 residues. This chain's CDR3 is CAISESTRGSYEQYF.

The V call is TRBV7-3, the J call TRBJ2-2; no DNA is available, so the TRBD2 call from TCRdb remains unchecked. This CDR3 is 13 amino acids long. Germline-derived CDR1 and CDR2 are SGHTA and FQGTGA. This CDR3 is CASSLSSHGEQFF.

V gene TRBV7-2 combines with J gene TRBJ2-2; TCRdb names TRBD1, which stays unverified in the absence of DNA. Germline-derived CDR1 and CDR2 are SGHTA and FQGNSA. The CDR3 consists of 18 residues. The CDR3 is CASSLAAGGPLNTGELFF.

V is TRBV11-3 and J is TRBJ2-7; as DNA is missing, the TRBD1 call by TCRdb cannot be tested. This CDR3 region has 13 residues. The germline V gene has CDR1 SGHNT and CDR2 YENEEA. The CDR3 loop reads CASSLGTGDEQYF.

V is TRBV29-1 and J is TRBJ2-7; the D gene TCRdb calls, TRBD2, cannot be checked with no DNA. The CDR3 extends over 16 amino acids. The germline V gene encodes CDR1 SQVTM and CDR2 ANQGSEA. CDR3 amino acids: CSVVRDPTSGGYEQYF.

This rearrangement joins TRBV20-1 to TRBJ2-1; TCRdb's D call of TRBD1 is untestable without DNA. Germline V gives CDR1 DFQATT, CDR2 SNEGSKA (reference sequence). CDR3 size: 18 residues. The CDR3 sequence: CSARGSDREVSPYNEQFF.

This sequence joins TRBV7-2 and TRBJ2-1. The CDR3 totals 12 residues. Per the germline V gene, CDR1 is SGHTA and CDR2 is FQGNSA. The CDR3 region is CASSSHKGEQFF.

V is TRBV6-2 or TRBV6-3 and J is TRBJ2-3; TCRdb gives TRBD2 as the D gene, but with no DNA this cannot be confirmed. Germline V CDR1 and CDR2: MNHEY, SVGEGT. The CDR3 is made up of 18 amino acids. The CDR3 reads CASSYSPLTSGGGDTQYF.

The CDR3 loop is CASSFDSFEQYF. The rearrangement links TRBV7-9 to TRBJ2-7. Germline V CDR1 and CDR2: SEHNR, FQNEAQ (reference sequence). This CDR3 contains 12 residues.

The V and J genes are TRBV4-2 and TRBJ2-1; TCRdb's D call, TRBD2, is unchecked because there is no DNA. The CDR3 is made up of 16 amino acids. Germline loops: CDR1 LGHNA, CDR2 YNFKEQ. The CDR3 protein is CASSPGAGGAGYEQFF.

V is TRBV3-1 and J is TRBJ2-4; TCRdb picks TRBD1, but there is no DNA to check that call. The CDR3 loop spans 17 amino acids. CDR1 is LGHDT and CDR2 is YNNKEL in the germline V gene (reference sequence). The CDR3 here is CASSPGTGNIAKNIQYF.

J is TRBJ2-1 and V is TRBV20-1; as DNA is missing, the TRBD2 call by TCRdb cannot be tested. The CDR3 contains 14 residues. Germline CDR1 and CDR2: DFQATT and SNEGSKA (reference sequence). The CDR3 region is CSAKSGLAVNEQFF.

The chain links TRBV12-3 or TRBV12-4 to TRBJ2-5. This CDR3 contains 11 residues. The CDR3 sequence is CASSKGETQYF.

This CDR3 is CASSLVLAGGYEQYF. V gene TRBV5-1 combines with J gene TRBJ2-7; the TRBD2 assignment by TCRdb is unverifiable without DNA. Per germline, CDR1 SGHRS and CDR2 YFSETQ. The CDR3 is 15 residues long. Together with reference TRBV5-1 and TRBJ2-7, the CDR3 gives the full variable domain: KAGVTQTPRYLIKTRGQQVTLSCSPISGHRSVSWYQQTPGQGLQFLFEYFSETQRNKGNFPGRFSGRQFSNSRSEMNVSTLELGDSALYLCASSLVLAGGYEQYFGPGTRLTVT.

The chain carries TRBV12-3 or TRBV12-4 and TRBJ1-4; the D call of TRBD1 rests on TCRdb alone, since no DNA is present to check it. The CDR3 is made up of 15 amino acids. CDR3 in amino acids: CASSPPGTAGEKLFF.

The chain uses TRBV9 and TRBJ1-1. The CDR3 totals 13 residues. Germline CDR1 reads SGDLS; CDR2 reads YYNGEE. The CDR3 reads CASSVVAGTEAFF.

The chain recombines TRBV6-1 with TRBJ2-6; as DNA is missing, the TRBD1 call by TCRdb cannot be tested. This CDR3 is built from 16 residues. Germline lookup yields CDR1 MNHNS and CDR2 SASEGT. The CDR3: CASSPLASSGANVLTF.

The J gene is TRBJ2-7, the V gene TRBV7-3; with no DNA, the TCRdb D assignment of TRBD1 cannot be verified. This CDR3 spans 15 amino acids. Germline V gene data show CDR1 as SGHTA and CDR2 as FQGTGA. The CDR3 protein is CASSLFPGQFYEQYF.